The clone carrying this T cell receptor (beta chain) was seen only once. What it binds is not known. Sequencing was performed with immunoSEQ multiplex PCR; in TCRdb, only in-frame clones are kept and a portion is missing. The sample consists of about 24,000 clones, roughly 90% of them appearing once. The data belong to a study of T cells in localized non-small cell lung cancer. The CDR3 spans 15 residues. Germline V CDR1 and CDR2: SGHDT, YYEEEE. V dropped 2 bases and J dropped 4 bases, with 10 bases sitting between them. Study-wide findings and caveats: The study detected a median about 60 of the top 100 tumor clones in adjacent lung. Heterogeneity remains possible, as sequencing covered one tumor region only. Uninvolved adjacent lung had higher T cell clonality than tumor and all other tissues.

This TCR was recovered from a man between 40 and 75 years old with stage III squamous cell lung carcinoma. The source was peripheral blood, collected before any cancer treatment. This chain uses TRBV5-6 with TRBJ2-6; D gene unclear. This chain's CDR3 is CASSFSPHGANVLTF. The CDR3 DNA follows: TGTGCCAGCAGCTTCTCTCCGCACGGGGCCAACGTCCTGACTTTC.